The clone carrying this T cell receptor beta chain was observed a few times. The data stem from a study of blood T cells in healthy people across ages. Looking at the study overall: Template switching captured about one barcoded beta molecule per two T cells.

Isolation recovered at least 7 million PBMCs from every sample. PCR was performed a second time for roughly 7 to 12 cycles using a sample-barcoded 5' primer and a J-beta primer mix. MiXCR was run by TCRdb on the 5' RACE reads, yielding one entry per CDR3 protein. The sample includes over a million distinct CDR3 sequences, around 43% of them seen just once. This TCR was recovered from a woman aged 55-75 years in good health. Specimen: blood.

CDR3 nucleotides: TGTGCCAGCAGTCCCAGTAGGCGGGGCAATCAGCCCCAGCATTTT. This gives the protein CASSPSRRGNQPQHF. The genes are TRBV27 and TRBJ1-5; D gene unclear. Germline V gene sequence: CDR1 MNHEY, CDR2 SMNVEV (reference sequence). The CDR3 is made up of 15 amino acids. Deletions cut 5 bases from V and 2 bases from J, with 13 bases between.